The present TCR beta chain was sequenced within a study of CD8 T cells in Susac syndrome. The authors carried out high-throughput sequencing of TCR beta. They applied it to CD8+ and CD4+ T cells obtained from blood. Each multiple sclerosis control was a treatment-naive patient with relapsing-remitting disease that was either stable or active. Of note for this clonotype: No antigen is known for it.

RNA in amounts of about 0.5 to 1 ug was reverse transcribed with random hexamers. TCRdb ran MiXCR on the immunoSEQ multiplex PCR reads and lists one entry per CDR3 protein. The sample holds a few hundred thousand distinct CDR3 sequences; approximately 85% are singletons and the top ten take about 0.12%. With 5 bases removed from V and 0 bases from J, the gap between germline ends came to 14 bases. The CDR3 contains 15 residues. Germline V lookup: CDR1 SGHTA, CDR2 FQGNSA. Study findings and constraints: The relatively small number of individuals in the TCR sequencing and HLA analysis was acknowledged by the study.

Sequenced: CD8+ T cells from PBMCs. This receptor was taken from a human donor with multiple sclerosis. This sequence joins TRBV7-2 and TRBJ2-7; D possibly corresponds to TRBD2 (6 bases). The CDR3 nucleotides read TGTGCCAGCAGCGCCCCGTCGGGGGTCTCCTACGAGCAGTACTTC. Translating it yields CASSAPSGVSYEQYF.